This T cell receptor beta chain was profiled in a study of blood T cell repertoires in COVID-19. Assay: immunoSEQ multiplex PCR; the TCRdb copy retains only in-frame clones and omits some. This sample carries 140,000 to 150,000 clones, 84% of them seen once, and the ten largest clones take less than 9%. Germline values: CDR1 SGHTA, CDR2 FQGNSA. The V and J ends lost 8 bases and 0 bases respectively, with 21 bases between them. The CDR3 totals 17 residues. V is TRBV7-2 and J is TRBJ2-3; no reliable D call. Sequencing was done on a sample of peripheral blood. The receptor was isolated from a man aged 25-45 years with COVID-19, enrolled during active disease. Here the CDR3 reads CASGPDLYLSSTDTQYF. The CDR3 DNA follows: TGTGCCAGCGGGCCCGACCTTTACCTTTCTAGCACAGATACGCAGTATTTT. The full variable domain, with the rest looked up from reference TRBV7-2 and TRBJ2-3, is GAGVSQSPSNKVTEKGKDVELRCDPISGHTALYWYRQSLGQGLEFLIYFQGNSAPDKSGLPSDRFSAERTGGSVSTLTIQRTQQEDSAVYLCASGPDLYLSSTDTQYFGPGTRLTVL.